This TCR beta chain was captured in a study of T cell clonotyping in hematopoietic cell transplantation. Study findings and constraints: Graft donor and pretransplant recipient Inverse Simpson Index values predicted broader posttransplant TCR diversity.

Points on this clone: Its antigen remains unknown.

Only in-frame clones appear in the TCRdb table, and some are missing; sequencing was by immunoSEQ multiplex PCR. Of roughly 46,000 clones listed, roughly four fifths are singletons. Time point of the sample: recipient sample about 28 days before transplant, after cytoreduction. This CDR3 has 16 amino acids. Between the trimmed V and J ends, which lost 1 base and 10 bases, there was a span of 19 bases. The germline V gene encodes CDR1 MNHNS and CDR2 SASEGT. This clonotype was sampled from a man between 60 and 75 years old with myelodysplastic syndrome. Some clones in this sample may be carry-over from other donors' samples. The sequencing here drew on peripheral blood mononuclear cells, taken before stem cell transplant. V and J are TRBV6-1 and TRBJ1-4; D is perhaps TRBD1 (6 bases). In DNA, the CDR3 is TGTGCCAGCAGTGAAGAGATCAGGACAGTAGGTAGAAAACTGTTTTTT. The encoded protein is CASSEEIRTVGRKLFF.